Described below is a single T cell receptor (beta chain) sequence and its context. The record originates from a study of blood T cell repertoires in COVID-19. Overall study: Nucleic acid was either cDNA or gDNA, and it came from T cells, B-cell-depleted T cells, or PBMCs.

Authors' processing steps: Amplification of reference gene primers was used by the study to estimate nucleated cell counts. Measured with immunoSEQ multiplex PCR; TCRdb has only the in-frame clones, and not every one. For V, J and clone size, that table is used; D and trimming come from the DNA. Here the sample spans 15,000 to 25,000 clones, 88% being singletons. V was shortened by 2 bases and J by 2 bases, with 9 bases between the two germline ends. Germline CDR1 is WSHSY and CDR2 is SAAADI. The length of the CDR3 is 14 residues. The receptor was isolated from a human donor in a cohort sampled during active COVID-19. The rearrangement uses TRBV10-2 and TRBJ1-1, with D maybe TRBD1 (6 bases). The sample taken for sequencing was peripheral blood. The CDR3 region has the DNA TGCGCCAGCAGTGAGGGGGGGGCCAACACTGAAGCTTTCTTT. It specifies CASSEGGANTEAFF.